The rows below give T cell receptor beta chains drawn from one sample of a study of control samples from healthy donors and cancer patients. Clones were sequenced by immunoSEQ multiplex PCR, and TCRdb holds only the in-frame ones, with some missing. The sample has 150,000 or so clones, approximately 90% seen once. Sequenced input: blood. These receptors were collected from a man in his thirties or forties in good health. CDR3s include the opening cysteine and the closing phenylalanine or tryptophan. D genes are given only for firm matches. Rows give clone size only sometimes, using once, few, many, or a class for an expanded clone.

V gene	clone size	J gene	D gene	CDR3 length	CDR3 protein	CDR3 DNA
TRBV6-4	-	TRBJ2-1	-	16	CASSEVHTNSYNEQFF	TGTGCCAGCAGTGAAGTTCACACCAACTCCTACAATGAGCAGTTCTTC
TRBV10-3	-	TRBJ1-5	-	13	CASRGDLNQPQHF	TGTGCCTCACGGGGGGATCTCAATCAGCCCCAGCATTTT
TRBV18	few	TRBJ2-2	-	14	CASSPRIRTGELFF	TGTGCCAGCTCACCACGTATCCGCACCGGGGAGCTGTTTTTT
TRBV2	-	TRBJ1-3	-	15	CASSARGSSGNTIYF	TGTGCCAGCAGTGCGAGGGGCAGCTCTGGAAACACCATATATTTT
TRBV11-2	-	TRBJ2-7	TRBD1	19	CASSSPRGTGIAQSYEQYF	TGTGCCAGCAGCTCTCCTAGAGGGACAGGGATAGCTCAGTCCTACGAGCAGTACTTC
TRBV14	-	TRBJ1-5	-	14	CASTSGRGNQPQHF	TGTGCCAGCACGTCAGGGAGAGGGAATCAGCCCCAGCATTTT
TRBV28	few	TRBJ2-3	TRBD1	15	CASSLWTGGIDTQYF	TGTGCCAGCAGTTTATGGACAGGGGGGATAGATACGCAGTATTTT
TRBV28	-	TRBJ2-1	-	16	CASSSTPLASYNEQFF	TGTGCCAGCTCCTCAACCCCCCTAGCGTCCTACAATGAGCAGTTCTTC
TRBV12-3/TRBV12-4	-	TRBJ1-1	-	13	CASSLAENTEAFF	TGTGCCAGCAGTTTGGCTGAGAACACTGAAGCTTTCTTT
TRBV2	-	TRBJ2-3	-	16	CASSQHAGATRATQYF	TGTGCCAGCAGCCAACATGCCGGGGCCACCAGAGCTACGCAGTATTTT
TRBV7-6	few	TRBJ2-1	TRBD2	13	CASSAGTSNEQFF	TGTGCCAGCAGCGCCGGGACTAGCAATGAGCAGTTCTTC
TRBV20-1	-	TRBJ1-3	-	10	CSALQNTIYF	TGCAGTGCTCTACAGAACACCATATATTTT
TRBV6-5	-	TRBJ2-3	TRBD2	16	CASSSPGLAVSDTQYF	TGTGCCAGCAGTTCACCGGGACTAGCGGTCTCAGATACGCAGTATTTT
TRBV20-1	-	TRBJ1-5	-	11	CSVAGNQPQHF	TGCAGTGTTGCAGGGAATCAGCCCCAGCATTTT
TRBV7-6	-	TRBJ2-2	-	13	CASSLFNTGELFF	TGTGCCAGCAGCTTATTTAACACCGGGGAGCTGTTTTTT
TRBV18	-	TRBJ1-3	-	18	CASSPRKQDRYSGNTIYF	TGTGCCAGCTCACCGAGAAAGCAAGATCGGTACTCTGGAAACACCATATATTTT
TRBV15	-	TRBJ2-3	TRBD1	17	CATSAYPGTGRTDTQYF	TGTGCCACCAGCGCCTACCCCGGGACAGGGCGCACAGATACGCAGTATTTT
TRBV28	-	TRBJ1-5	-	17	CASSLDKGRRNNQPQHF	TGTGCCAGCAGTTTAGATAAAGGCAGACGAAACAATCAGCCCCAGCATTTT
TRBV12-3/TRBV12-4	few	TRBJ2-7	TRBD1	12	CASSQGGHEQYF	TGTGCCAGCAGTCAAGGGGGCCACGAGCAGTACTTC
TRBV3-1/TRBV3-2	-	TRBJ2-5	-	14	CASSQRRGGETQYF	TGTGCCAGCAGCCAGCGCCGGGGCGGAGAGACCCAGTACTTC
TRBV18	once	TRBJ1-6	-	14	CASSLQWPNSPLHF	TGTGCCAGCTCACTCCAATGGCCTAATTCACCCCTCCACTTT
TRBV20-1	-	TRBJ2-1	-	11	CSARDGNEQFF	TGCAGTGCTAGAGATGGAAATGAGCAGTTCTTC
TRBV4-1	once	TRBJ2-1	TRBD2	17	CASSQAPWQGGNNEQFF	TGCGCCAGCAGCCAAGCACCCTGGCAGGGAGGGAACAATGAGCAGTTCTTC
TRBV9	-	TRBJ1-1	-	12	CASSAGNSEAFF	TGTGCCAGCAGCGCAGGGAACAGTGAAGCTTTCTTT
TRBV3-1/TRBV3-2	few	TRBJ1-2	-	13	CASSQAPIYGYTF	TGTGCCAGCAGCCAAGCCCCTATCTATGGCTACACCTTC
TRBV19	-	TRBJ1-1	-	14	CASKEGLRDTEAFF	TGTGCCAGTAAAGAGGGACTTAGAGACACTGAAGCTTTCTTT
TRBV6-1	-	TRBJ1-2	TRBD1	17	CASSALIVGQANYGYTF	TGTGCCAGCAGTGCCCTAATCGTAGGACAGGCAAACTATGGCTACACCTTC
TRBV27	-	TRBJ2-7	TRBD2	16	CASSFVRTSGIGEQYF	TGTGCCAGCAGTTTCGTGAGGACTAGCGGTATTGGCGAGCAGTACTTC
TRBV12-5	-	TRBJ1-1	-	14	CASGDVPRCFEAFF	TGTGCTAGTGGTGACGTGCCCCGATGCTTTGAAGCTTTCTTT
TRBV28	once	TRBJ1-2	-	14	CASSGRLGNYGYTF	TGTGCCAGCAGCGGCCGGTTGGGAAACTATGGCTACACCTTC
TRBV19	-	TRBJ2-5	-	13	CASNSGEGATQYF	TGTGCCAGTAACTCAGGGGAAGGAGCGACCCAGTACTTC
TRBV7-2	-	TRBJ1-6	TRBD1	14	CASSLGQGESPLHF	TGTGCCAGCAGCTTAGGACAGGGGGAATCACCCCTCCACTTT
TRBV30	-	TRBJ2-3	-	13	CAWSVGDTDTQYF	TGTGCCTGGAGTGTAGGCGACACAGATACGCAGTATTTT